This TCR beta chain is from a study of PD-1 blockade in classical Hodgkin lymphoma. This clone was found once. The antigen remains unidentified. CDR3 length: 13 amino acids. V dropped 4 bases and J dropped 5 bases, with 11 bases sitting between them. The germline V gene has CDR1 MNHNS and CDR2 SASEGT. Time point noted: cycle 4 day 1 (C4D1), after six to seven weeks of nivolumab. Autologous stem cell transplantation was followed by relapse in every patient, and brentuximab vedotin exposure varied. Magnetic negative selection purified CD4+ T cells from thawed PBMCs. Points from the study as a whole: Complete responders possessed baseline diversity comparable to newly diagnosed patients. Anyone who began nivolumab under 1 year after ASCT was excluded. While CD8+ TCR diversity did not rise significantly by C4D1, CD4+ TCR diversity did.

Libraries were prepared by immunoSEQ multiplex PCR; TCRdb keeps only in-frame clonotypes and omits some of them. The sample gives approximately 20,000 clones, over 80% of which show up once; around 2.7% is in the top ten. This specimen was CD4+ T cells from blood, taken before the fourth cycle of nivolumab. This clonotype originated in a human donor with classical Hodgkin lymphoma. The chain has TRBV6-1 and TRBJ2-5, with a weak D call TRBD2 (7 bases). CDR3 DNA sequence: TGTGCCAGCAGTGTGGGGGGGCGGGAGACCCAGTACTTC. Amino acids: CASSVGGRETQYF.